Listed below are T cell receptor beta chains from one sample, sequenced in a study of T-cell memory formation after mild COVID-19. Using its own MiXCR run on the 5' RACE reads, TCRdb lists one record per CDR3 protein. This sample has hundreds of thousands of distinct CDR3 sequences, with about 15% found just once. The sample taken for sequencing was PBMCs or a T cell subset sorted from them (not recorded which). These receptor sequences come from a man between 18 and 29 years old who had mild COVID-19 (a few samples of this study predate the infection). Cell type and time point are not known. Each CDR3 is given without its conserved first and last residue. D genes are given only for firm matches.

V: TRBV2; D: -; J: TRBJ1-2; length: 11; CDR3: ASSDGQFYGYT
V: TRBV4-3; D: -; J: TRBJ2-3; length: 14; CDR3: ASSQRGDPCVDTQY
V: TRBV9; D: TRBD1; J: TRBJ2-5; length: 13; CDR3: ASSVGTGVGETQY
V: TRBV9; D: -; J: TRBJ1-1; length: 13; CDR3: ASSPIDGGGPEAF
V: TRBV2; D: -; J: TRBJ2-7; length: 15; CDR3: ASSAGGRQSRSYEQY
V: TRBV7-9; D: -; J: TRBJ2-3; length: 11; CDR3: ASLGRGTDTQY
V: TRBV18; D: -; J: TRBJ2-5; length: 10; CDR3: ASSANQETQY
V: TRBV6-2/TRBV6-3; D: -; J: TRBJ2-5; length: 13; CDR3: ASSYIGYATETQY
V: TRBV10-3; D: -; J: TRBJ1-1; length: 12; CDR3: AISESPGPTEAF
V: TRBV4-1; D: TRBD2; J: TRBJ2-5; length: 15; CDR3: ASSQGQSGGYQETQY
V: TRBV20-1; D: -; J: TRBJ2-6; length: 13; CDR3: SARDSGIGANVLT
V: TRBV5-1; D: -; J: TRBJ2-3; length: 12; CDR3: ASSDRGGPDTQY
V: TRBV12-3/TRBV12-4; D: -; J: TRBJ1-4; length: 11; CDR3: ASRWGAGEKLF
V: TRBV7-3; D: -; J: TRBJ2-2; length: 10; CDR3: ASRRGAGELF
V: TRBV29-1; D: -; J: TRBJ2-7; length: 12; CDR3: SVEDVGVEGEQY
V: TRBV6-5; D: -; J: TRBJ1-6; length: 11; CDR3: ASRLSYNSPLH
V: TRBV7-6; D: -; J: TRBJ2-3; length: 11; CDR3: ASSTRGGDTQY
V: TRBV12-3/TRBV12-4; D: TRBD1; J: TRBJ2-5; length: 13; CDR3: ASSLPGTVQETQY
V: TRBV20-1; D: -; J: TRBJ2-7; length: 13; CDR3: SASRGAGPSYEQY
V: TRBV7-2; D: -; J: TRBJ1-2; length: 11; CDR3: ANSLTTGNGYT
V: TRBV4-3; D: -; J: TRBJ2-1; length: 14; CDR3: ASSQEGAGRGGPQF
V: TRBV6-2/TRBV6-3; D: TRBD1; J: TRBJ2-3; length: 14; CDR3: ASSYSGTASTDTQY
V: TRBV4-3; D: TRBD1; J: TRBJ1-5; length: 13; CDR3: ASSHYRGGNQPQH
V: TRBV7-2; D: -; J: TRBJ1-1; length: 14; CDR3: ASSLGPRAGETEAF
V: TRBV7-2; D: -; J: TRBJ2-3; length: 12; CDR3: ASSSQPSPDTQY
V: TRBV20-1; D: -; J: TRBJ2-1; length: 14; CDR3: SARSVAESSYNEQF
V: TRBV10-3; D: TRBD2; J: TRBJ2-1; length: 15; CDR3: AISESKLAGVDNEQF
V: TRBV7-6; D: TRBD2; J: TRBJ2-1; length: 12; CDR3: ASSSPTSPPGQF